This record concerns one T cell receptor (beta chain) sequence. The data were taken from a study of blood T cell repertoires in COVID-19. Germline loops: CDR1 SGHKS, CDR2 YYEKEE (reference sequence). The CDR3 is 15 amino acids. The ends lost 3 bases at V and 4 bases at J; junction bases unmatched: 2. Data came from immunoSEQ multiplex PCR; TCRdb stores just in-frame clones and leaves some out. The table includes roughly 250,000 clones, about 83% detected once. V and J are TRBV5-5 and TRBJ2-3; 13 bases fit TRBD2. Sequencing was performed on peripheral blood. The clonotype originates from a man between 45 and 60 years old with acute or convalescent COVID-19. CDR3 nucleotides: TGTGCCAGCAGCTGGACTAGCGGGAGTGCAGATACGCAGTATTTT. Its protein product is CASSWTSGSADTQYF.